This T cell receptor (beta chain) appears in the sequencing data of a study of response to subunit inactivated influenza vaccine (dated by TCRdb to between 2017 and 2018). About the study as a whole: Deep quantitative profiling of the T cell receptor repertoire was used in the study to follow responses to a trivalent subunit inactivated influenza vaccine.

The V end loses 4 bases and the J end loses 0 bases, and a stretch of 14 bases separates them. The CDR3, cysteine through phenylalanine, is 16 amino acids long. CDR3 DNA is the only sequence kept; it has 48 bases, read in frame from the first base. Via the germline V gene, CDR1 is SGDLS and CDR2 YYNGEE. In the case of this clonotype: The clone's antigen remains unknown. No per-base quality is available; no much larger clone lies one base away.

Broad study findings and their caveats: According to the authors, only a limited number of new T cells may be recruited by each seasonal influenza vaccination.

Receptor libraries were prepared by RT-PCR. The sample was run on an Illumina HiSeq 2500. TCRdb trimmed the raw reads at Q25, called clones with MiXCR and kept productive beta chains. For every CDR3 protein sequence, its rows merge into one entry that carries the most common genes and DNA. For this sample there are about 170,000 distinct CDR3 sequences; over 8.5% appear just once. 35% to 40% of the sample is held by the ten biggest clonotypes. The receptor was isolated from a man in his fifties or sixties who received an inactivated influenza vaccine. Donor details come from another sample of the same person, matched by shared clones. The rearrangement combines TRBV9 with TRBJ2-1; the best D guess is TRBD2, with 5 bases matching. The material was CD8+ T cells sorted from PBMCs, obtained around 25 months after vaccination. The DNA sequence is TGTGCCAGCAGCCCTCGGGGAGCGAACTCCTACAATGAGCAGTTCTTC. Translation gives CASSPRGANSYNEQFF.